Shown below are 5 T cell receptor beta chains from a single sample sequenced in a study of Graves' ophthalmopathy and Graves' hyperthyroidism. Investigators amplified TCR beta CDR3 regions from RNA transcripts. Scientists carried out first-round RT-PCR using HTBI primers and then a second-round multiplex PCR. TCRdb reprocessed the multiplex PCR reads via MiXCR and lists one record per CDR3 protein. Of about 590,000 distinct CDR3 sequences in the sample, under 40% are singletons; the top ten hold roughly 4.5%. Specimen: peripheral blood or thyroid tissue (not recorded which). Source of these receptors: an adult man with Graves' hyperthyroidism.

Comments on this clonotype: This could be a read error, since a much larger clone is one nucleotide away. The chain carries TRBV7-9 and TRBJ2-2; possible D gene TRBD2, 5 bases. The CDR3 has 13 residues. Germline lookup yields CDR1 SEHNR and CDR2 FQNEAQ (reference sequence). The CDR3 reads CASTPSGTGKLFF. The DNA for the CDR3 is TGTGCCAGCACCCCGTCTGGAACCGGGAAGCTGTTTTTT.

V is TRBV27 and J is TRBJ2-5; possibly TRBD1 for D (6 bases). The CDR3 loop spans 13 amino acids. CDR1 MNHEY and CDR2 SMNVEV come from the germline V gene (reference sequence). Trimming took off 6 bases at V and 4 bases at J, with 12 bases between the two ends. The CDR3 region has the DNA TGTGCCAGCAGATTTATAGGGGGAGAGACCCAGTACTTC. The encoded protein is CASRFIGGETQYF.

V is TRBV24-1 and J is TRBJ1-5; D gene uncertain. The V end was cut by 3 bases, the J end by 9 bases, with 8 bases between. CDR3 length: 12 residues. Germline-derived CDR1 and CDR2 are KGHDR and SFDVKD. The CDR3 DNA is TGTGCCACCAGTGATGGAGCCGGGCCCCAGCATTTT. Translated, it gives CATSDGAGPQHF.

This clonotype was recorded a few times. The rearrangement links TRBV2 to TRBJ2-1; D is ambiguous. This CDR3 comprises 11 residues. CDR1 and CDR2 from the germline V gene are SNHLY and FYNNEI. The V gene lost 5 bases and the J gene lost 4 bases, with 3 bases spanning the gap. Here the CDR3 reads CASSRYNEQFF. CDR3 bases: TGTGCCAGCAGTCGGTACAATGAGCAGTTCTTC.

The rearrangement joins TRBV2 to TRBJ1-1; 8 bases agree with TRBD1. Trimming cost V 6 bases and J 9 bases; bases outside gene matches: 3. Germline CDR1 and CDR2: SNHLY and FYNNEI. The CDR3 covers 11 residues. Here the CDR3 DNA reads TGTGCCAGCAGAGGACAGGGCAAAGCTTTCTTT. Encoded protein: CASRGQGKAFF.